Following are 2 T cell receptor beta chains from one sample sequenced in a study of shared clonotypes between healthy human individuals (dated by TCRdb to 2019 to 2021). Library generation was performed with the immunoSEQ multiplex PCR assay. TCRdb limited this immuneACCESS table to in-frame rearrangements with V and J called. A share of clones is missing; checked studies link under half to unresolved V genes, and the rest is unexplained. The table for this sample lists approximately 470,000 clones; 70% to 80% of them were counted only once. Around 12% of the sample lies in the top ten. Sequences were obtained from PBMCs. These receptors all come from a woman in her thirties or forties in good health. Some clones in this sample may be carry-over from other donors' samples.

CDR3 sequence (DNA): TGTGCCATCACGGCTGGCGGGAGTACCTACGAGCAGTACTTC. It yields the protein CAITAGGSTYEQYF. The rearrangement links TRBV10-3 to TRBJ2-7; 7 bases are a match to TRBD2. The CDR3 length is 14 residues. The V gene's germline CDR1 is ENHRY and CDR2 SYGVKD. With V trimmed by 7 bases and J by 2 bases, 8 bases remained unmatched.

Notes on this clone: At one boundary the junction diverges from the germline segment, which might be a read error. The chain has TRBV7-7 and TRBJ2-2, with D possibly being TRBD2 (6 bases). The V gene's germline CDR1 is SSHAT and CDR2 FNYEAQ (reference sequence). There are 15 residues in the CDR3. The CDR3 DNA reads as TGTGCTAGCAGCTTAGTGGCGGGAAACACCGGGGAGCTGTTTTTT. Translated: CASSLVAGNTGELFF.